Below, 22 T cell receptor beta chains from the same sample are listed, as sequenced in a study of OX40 agonist ivuxolimab in advanced cancers. Some clones are missing from TCRdb's copy, which holds only in-frame ones; the method was immunoSEQ multiplex PCR. The sample shows over 30,000 clones, about 90% of them seen only once. The sample here was CD4+ or CD8+ T cells sorted from blood, taken in a trial of the OX40 agonist ivuxolimab. The receptors stem from an adult with an advanced solid tumor such as melanoma, head and neck, liver or kidney cancer.

The gene calls are TRBV28 and TRBJ2-1, with a tentative D call TRBD2 (6 bases). The germline CDR1 and CDR2 sequences are MDHEN and SYDVKM. Trimming pared 6 bases from V and 0 bases from J, leaving 9 bases between. The CDR3 loop spans 14 amino acids. CDR3 in amino acids: CASRGRISYNEQFF. The CDR3 DNA follows: TGTGCCAGCAGGGGGAGGATCTCCTACAATGAGCAGTTCTTC.

This clone showed up just once. This chain joins TRBV30 and TRBJ2-3; D possibly corresponds to TRBD2 (5 bases). The CDR3 contains 14 residues. Per germline, CDR1 GTSNPN and CDR2 SVGIG (reference sequence). Trimming cost V 0 bases and J 4 bases, with 11 bases left between them. This chain's CDR3 is CAWSVGADADTQYF. The CDR3 nucleotides are TGTGCCTGGAGTGTAGGAGCGGATGCAGATACGCAGTATTTT.

The V and J genes are TRBV30 and TRBJ1-1; possibly TRBD1 for D (5 bases). Germline assignment: CDR1 GTSNPN and CDR2 SVGIG (reference sequence). The length of the CDR3 is 13 residues. Trimming removed 2 bases at V and 5 bases at J, with 12 bases between. This chain's CDR3 is CAWSPDRGTEAFF. Here the CDR3 DNA reads TGTGCCTGGAGTCCCGACCGGGGGACTGAAGCTTTCTTT.

The V and J genes are TRBV30 and TRBJ1-3; weak D call: TRBD1 (5 bases). The CDR3 is 15 amino acids. Germline V gives CDR1 GTSNPN, CDR2 SVGIG (reference sequence). Between the trimmed V and J ends, which lost 1 base and 5 bases, there was a span of 15 bases. CDR3 nucleotide sequence: TGTGCCTGGAGTGCATGGGGGGGTCTCCGAAACACCATATATTTT. It is translated as CAWSAWGGLRNTIYF.

V gene TRBV2 combines with J gene TRBJ2-5, with D tentatively TRBD1 (6 bases). V was pared by 5 bases and J by 5 bases, with 12 bases between. This CDR3 region has 13 residues. Germline-derived CDR1 and CDR2 are SNHLY and FYNNEI. The CDR3 is CASSRDNGETQYF. Written as DNA, the CDR3 is TGTGCCAGCAGTCGGGACAATGGGGAGACCCAGTACTTC.

This clone was seen once. The chain joins TRBV19 to TRBJ1-5, with D perhaps matching TRBD1 (5 bases). Germline values: CDR1 LNHDA, CDR2 SQIVND (reference sequence). The CDR3 has 15 residues. Trimming cost V 5 bases and J 0 bases, with 11 bases left between them. The CDR3 DNA sequence: TGTGCCAGTAGTCTAGGACAATATAGCAATCAGCCCCAGCATTTT. It encodes CASSLGQYSNQPQHF.

V is TRBV28 and J is TRBJ1-1; D not certain. The CDR3 extends over 14 amino acids. V lost 8 bases and J 0 bases, leaving 13 bases between the germline ends. Germline V lookup: CDR1 MDHEN, CDR2 SYDVKM. The CDR3 is CASFTFPLNTEAFF. DNA of the CDR3: TGTGCCAGCTTTACTTTCCCTCTGAACACTGAAGCTTTCTTT.

The CDR3 region has the DNA TGTGCCAGCAGCGTAGGGGTACAGGTGGAAGAGACCCAGTACTTC. This codes for CASSVGVQVEETQYF. The J gene is TRBJ2-5, the V gene TRBV9, with D maybe TRBD1 (5 bases). This CDR3 is 15 amino acids long. V lost 0 bases and J lost 3, with 12 bases in between. Germline CDR1 reads SGDLS; CDR2 reads YYNGEE.

The V call is TRBV4-1, the J call TRBJ1-4; no definite D call. Germline CDR1 is MGHRA and CDR2 is YSYEKL. The CDR3 consists of 18 residues. Trimming removed 3 bases from V and 3 bases from J, with 20 bases in between. The CDR3 DNA sequence: TGCGCCAGCAGCCACCTAAATCCAAAGATTTCGGCTAATGAAAAACTGTTTTTT. As protein: CASSHLNPKISANEKLFF.

V gene TRBV28 combines with J gene TRBJ2-2, with D maybe TRBD1 (5 bases). Germline V gene lookup returns CDR1 MDHEN and CDR2 SYDVKM. With 6 bases removed from V and 0 bases from J, the gap between germline ends came to 11 bases. This CDR3 has 15 residues. The CDR3 sequence: CASRPDTPNTGELFF. In nucleotides, the CDR3 is TGTGCCAGCAGACCGGACACTCCGAACACCGGGGAGCTGTTTTTT.

This chain joins TRBV30 and TRBJ1-1; a possible D gene is TRBD1 (6 bases). The germline V gene encodes CDR1 GTSNPN and CDR2 SVGIG (reference sequence). Trimming stripped 3 bases from V and 3 bases from J, with 11 bases between. The CDR3 sequence is 13 residues long. The DNA for the CDR3 is TGTGCCTGGAGCAGGGGAGAGGACACTGAAGCTTTCTTT. Its translation: CAWSRGEDTEAFF.

The gene calls are TRBV2 and TRBJ1-3; 10 bases match TRBD1. The germline gives CDR1 SNHLY, CDR2 FYNNEI. Germline trimming cut 6 bases from V and 4 bases from J; bases unmatched to any gene: 3. The CDR3 has 14 amino acids. As DNA, the CDR3 is TGTGCCAGCAGGGGGACAGGGGAAGGAAACACCATATATTTT. It specifies CASRGTGEGNTIYF. The variable domain in full, completed from reference TRBV2 and TRBJ1-3, reads EPEVTQTPSHQVTQMGQEVILRCVPISNHLYFYWYRQILGQKVEFLVSFYNNEISEKSEIFDDQFSVERPDGSNFTLKIRSTKLEDSAMYFCASRGTGEGNTIYFGEGSWLTVV.

The rearrangement uses TRBV11-2 and TRBJ2-2; D unclear. Trimming took off 1 base at V and 4 bases at J, with 10 bases between the two ends. This CDR3 has 15 residues. Germline V CDR1 and CDR2: SGHAT, FQNNGV. The CDR3 DNA is TGTGCCAGCAGCTTAGCGGGCCTCCGCACCGGGGAGCTGTTTTTT. Its protein product is CASSLAGLRTGELFF.

The rearrangement links TRBV7-9 to TRBJ2-1, with D tentatively TRBD1 (6 bases). The ends were cut back, 4 bases at V and 5 bases at J, with 12 bases in the middle. Germline loops: CDR1 SEHNR, CDR2 FQNEAQ (reference sequence). The CDR3 extends over 14 amino acids. The CDR3 here is CASSSGTRNNEQFF. The DNA for the CDR3 is TGTGCCAGCAGCTCAGGGACACGGAACAATGAGCAGTTCTTC.

The rearrangement uses TRBV18 and TRBJ1-2; D is unresolved. CDR1 is KGHSH, CDR2 LQKENI, per germline. Deletions cut 2 bases from V and 4 bases from J, with 11 bases between. CDR3 length: 14 amino acids. In nucleotides, the CDR3 is TGTGCCAGCTCACCAGAGATGGCCCGCTATGGCTACACCTTC. Translated: CASSPEMARYGYTF.

The rearrangement joins TRBV5-1 to TRBJ1-5, with unresolved D. Trimming stripped 4 bases from V and 7 bases from J, with 12 bases between. The CDR3 has 13 amino acids. Germline CDR1 SGHRS, CDR2 YFSETQ. The CDR3 sequence is CASSADGEQPQHF. The CDR3 coding sequence is TGCGCCAGCAGCGCGGACGGGGAACAGCCCCAGCATTTT.

The chain couples TRBV19 to TRBJ2-6; maybe TRBD1 (5 bases). This CDR3 is 18 amino acids long. Between the trimmed V and J ends, which lost 8 bases and 0 bases, there was a span of 20 bases. Germline V CDR1 and CDR2: LNHDA, SQIVND (reference sequence). The CDR3 DNA reads as TGTGCCAGTGGACCTTACCAGGGAACCTACTCTGGGGCCAACGTCCTGACTTTC. This sequence encodes CASGPYQGTYSGANVLTF.

The CDR3 bases are TGTGCCAGCAGCTTGAACGGGAGTCCGGGCGGGGAGCTGTTTTTT. As protein: CASSLNGSPGGELFF. The chain links TRBV5-4 to TRBJ2-2, with a possible D match to TRBD2 (6 bases). CDR1 and CDR2 from the germline V gene are SGHNT and YYREEE (reference sequence). This CDR3 spans 15 amino acids. The V gene lost 1 base and the J gene lost 7 bases, with 14 bases spanning the gap.

This rearrangement joins TRBV28 to TRBJ2-7; perhaps TRBD2 as D (6 bases). Germline V lookup: CDR1 MDHEN, CDR2 SYDVKM. The CDR3 extends over 14 amino acids. The V end was cut by 3 bases, the J end by 4 bases, with 13 bases between. The CDR3 sequence is CASSLGLFQYEQYF. The CDR3 DNA sequence: TGTGCCAGCAGTTTGGGACTCTTTCAGTACGAGCAGTACTTC.

The rearrangement links TRBV6-5 to TRBJ2-7; no firm D call. The CDR3 extends over 14 amino acids. Looked up from germline, CDR1 is MNHEY and CDR2 is SVGAGI. The ends were cut back, 0 bases at V and 3 bases at J, with 9 bases in the middle. The CDR3 reads CASSYSRRVYEQYF. CDR3 coding DNA: TGTGCCAGCAGTTACTCGAGAAGAGTCTACGAGCAGTACTTC.

The V call is TRBV5-6, the J call TRBJ1-5; TRBD1 might be the D (5 bases). Germline lookup yields CDR1 SGHDT and CDR2 YYEEEE. The CDR3 length is 14 residues. Trimming took off 0 bases at V and 1 base at J, with 5 bases between the two ends. CDR3: CASSLGGSNQPQHF. The CDR3, as DNA: TGTGCCAGCAGCTTGGGGGGGAGCAATCAGCCCCAGCATTTT.

The gene calls are TRBV6-5 and TRBJ1-2, with 8 bases identical to TRBD1. Germline assignment: CDR1 MNHEY and CDR2 SVGAGI. Trimming removed 6 bases from V and 4 bases from J; junction bases left unmatched: 4. The CDR3 covers 13 residues. The CDR3 DNA reads TGTGCCAGCAGGTCTACAGGGGGCTATGGCTACACCTTC. Amino acids: CASRSTGGYGYTF.